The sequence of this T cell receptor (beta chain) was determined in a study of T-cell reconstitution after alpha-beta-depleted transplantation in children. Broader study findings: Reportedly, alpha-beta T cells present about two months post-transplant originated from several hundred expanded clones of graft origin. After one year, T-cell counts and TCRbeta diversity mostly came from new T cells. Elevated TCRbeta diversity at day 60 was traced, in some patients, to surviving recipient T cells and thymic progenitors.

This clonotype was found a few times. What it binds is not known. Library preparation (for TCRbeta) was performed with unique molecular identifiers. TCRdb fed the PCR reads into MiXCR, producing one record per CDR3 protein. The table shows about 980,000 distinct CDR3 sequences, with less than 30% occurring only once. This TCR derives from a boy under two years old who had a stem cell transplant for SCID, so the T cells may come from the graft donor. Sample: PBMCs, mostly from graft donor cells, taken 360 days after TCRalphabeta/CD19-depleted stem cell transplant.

The chain's CDR3 is CASSPPVAGARYF. CDR3 DNA: TGTGCCAGCAGTCCCCCGGTAGCGGGGGCCCGATACTTC. This sequence joins TRBV28 and TRBJ2-5; 9 bases line up with TRBD2. Germline loops: CDR1 MDHEN, CDR2 SYDVKM. This CDR3 region has 13 residues. V trimming: 5 bases; J trimming: 14 bases; junction bases outside the gene matches: 12.